This entry is about one TCR beta chain. Its antigen is unknown. Profiling relied on immunoSEQ multiplex PCR, and the TCRdb table lists in-frame clones only, not all of them. The sample contains about 4,800 clones, about 90% of which appear only once. The sample belongs to a study of T cell clonotyping in hematopoietic cell transplantation. General study results and limits: At the given depth, recipient repertoires were over 95% de novo clonotypes. Recipient TCR diversity dropped after transplant; expanded clonotypes rose from day 30 to 180. Without cell sorting, CD4 versus CD8 contributions remain unresolved. Higher Inverse Simpson Index values in graft donor and pretransplant recipient predicted broader posttransplant TCR diversity.

Germline assignment: CDR1 MGHDK and CDR2 SYGVNS. The CDR3 is 13 residues long. The V and J ends lost 2 bases and 8 bases respectively, with 7 bases between them. This sequence was found in a middle-aged man in good health. Some clones in this sample may be carry-over from other donors' samples. The J gene is TRBJ1-6, the V gene TRBV25-1; D is unclear. The specimen was peripheral blood mononuclear cells. CDR3 nucleotide sequence: TGTGCCAGCAGTGAACACGGGGATTCACCCCTCCACTTT. Translating it yields CASSEHGDSPLHF.